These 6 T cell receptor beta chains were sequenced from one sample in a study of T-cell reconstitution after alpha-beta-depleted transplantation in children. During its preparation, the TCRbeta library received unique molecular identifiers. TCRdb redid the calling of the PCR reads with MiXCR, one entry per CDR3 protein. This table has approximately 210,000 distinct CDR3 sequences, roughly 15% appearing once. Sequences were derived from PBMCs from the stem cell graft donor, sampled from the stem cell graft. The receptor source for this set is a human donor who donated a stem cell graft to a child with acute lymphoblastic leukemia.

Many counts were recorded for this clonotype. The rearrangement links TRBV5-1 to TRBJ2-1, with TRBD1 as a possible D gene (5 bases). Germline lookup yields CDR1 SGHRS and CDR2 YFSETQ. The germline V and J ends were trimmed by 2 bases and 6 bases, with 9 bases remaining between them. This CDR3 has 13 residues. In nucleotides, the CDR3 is TGCGCCAGCAGCTTACAGGCCCCCAATGAGCAGTTCTTC. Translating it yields CASSLQAPNEQFF.

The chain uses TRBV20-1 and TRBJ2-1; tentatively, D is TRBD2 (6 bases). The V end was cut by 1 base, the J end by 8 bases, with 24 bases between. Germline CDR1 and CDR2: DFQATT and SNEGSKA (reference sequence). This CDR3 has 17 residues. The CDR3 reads CSARVGGERALWHEQFF. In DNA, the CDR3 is TGCAGTGCTAGAGTCGGGGGAGAGCGGGCCCTGTGGCATGAGCAGTTCTTC.

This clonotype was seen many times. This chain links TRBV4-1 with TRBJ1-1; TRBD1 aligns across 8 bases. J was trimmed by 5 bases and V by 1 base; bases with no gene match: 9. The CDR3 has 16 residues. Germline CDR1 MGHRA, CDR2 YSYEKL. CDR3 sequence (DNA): TGCGCCAGCAGCCAAGTAGGACAGGGCCGGCGGACTGAAGCTTTCTTT. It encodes CASSQVGQGRRTEAFF.

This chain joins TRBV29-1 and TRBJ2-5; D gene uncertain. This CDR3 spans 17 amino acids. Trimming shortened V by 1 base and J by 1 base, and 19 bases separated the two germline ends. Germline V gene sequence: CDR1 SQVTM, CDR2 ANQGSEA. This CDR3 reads CSVEAEDDFPLQETQYF. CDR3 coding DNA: TGCAGCGTTGAAGCCGAGGACGACTTCCCCCTCCAAGAGACCCAGTACTTC.

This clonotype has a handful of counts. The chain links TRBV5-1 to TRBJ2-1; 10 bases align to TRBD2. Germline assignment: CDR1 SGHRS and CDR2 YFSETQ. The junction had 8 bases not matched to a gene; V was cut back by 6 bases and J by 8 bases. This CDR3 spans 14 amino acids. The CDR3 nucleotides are TGCGCCAGCATAGGGTCTAGCGGGAGTCATGAGCAGTTCTTC. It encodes CASIGSSGSHEQFF.

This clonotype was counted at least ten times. The CDR3 nucleotides are TGTGCCAGCAGCTTAGAGGAGTACGGGGCGCTTTGGGGGAAGCCAGATACGCAGTATTTT. As protein: CASSLEEYGALWGKPDTQYF. The chain has TRBV11-2 and TRBJ2-3; possibly TRBD1 or TRBD2 for D (5 bases each). Germline CDR1 is SGHAT and CDR2 is FQNNGV. The V and J ends lost 0 bases and 4 bases respectively, with 26 bases between them. The CDR3 consists of 20 residues.